The rows below give T cell receptor beta chains drawn from one sample of a study of post-analysis software for immune sequencing data. A single record per CDR3 protein comes from TCRdb applying MiXCR to the PCR reads. Of 400,000 to 500,000 distinct CDR3 sequences listed, 30% to 45% were seen once; the top ten hold about 7.6%. Sequences were obtained from blood. The receptors shown here come from a girl aged 2 to 9 with multiple sclerosis. Each CDR3 is given with its conserved first and last residue. The D gene is left open where the match is weak. Only part of the rows carry a size: once, few, many, or a class if the clone is expanded.

j_call clone_size d_call v_call cdr3_aa cdr3_nt
TRBJ1-1 - - TRBV7-8 CASLGENTEAFF TGTGCCAGCCTTGGGGAGAACACTGAAGCTTTCTTT
TRBJ1-1 - TRBD1 TRBV7-9 CASSPRAGGADTEAFF TGTGCCAGCAGCCCCCGGGCAGGGGGCGCGGACACTGAAGCTTTCTTT
TRBJ2-5 - TRBD2 TRBV6-6 CASTQGLAGEDETQYF TGTGCCAGCACCCAAGGACTAGCGGGAGAGGATGAGACCCAGTACTTC
TRBJ2-1 - TRBD1 TRBV5-5 CASSFKGQGVEQFF TGTGCCAGCAGCTTTAAGGGACAGGGAGTTGAGCAGTTCTTT
TRBJ1-5 - - TRBV5-1 CASSPDSNNQPQHF TGCGCCAGCAGCCCGGACAGTAACAATCAGCCCCAGCATTTT
TRBJ1-5 - - TRBV28 CASSSTGWSNQPQHF TGTGCCAGCAGTTCCACAGGGTGGTCCAATCAGCCCCAGCATTTT
TRBJ2-5 - - TRBV7-9 CASSTRPRYDVETQYF TGTGCCAGCAGCACCAGGCCACGCTACGATGTGGAGACCCAGTACTTC
TRBJ2-7 few - TRBV10-3 CAISGKGLTYEQYF TGTGCCATCAGCGGAAAGGGACTTACCTACGAGCAGTACTTC
TRBJ1-1 - - TRBV28 CASSPDRHTEAFF TGTGCCAGCAGTCCGGATAGGCACACTGAAGCTTTCTTT
TRBJ2-1 - - TRBV5-1 CASSPFGGRNEQFF TGCGCCAGCAGCCCCTTTGGGGGTAGGAATGAGCAGTTCTTC